This TCR beta chain was identified during a study of blood T cell repertoires in COVID-19. Study as a whole: Collection of acute and convalescent COVID-19 samples took place in the United States, Italy and Spain. Sample material is recorded as cDNA or gDNA derived from T cells, B-cell-depleted T cells, or PBMCs.

Authors' data handling: Amplification with reference gene primers provided the estimates of nucleated cell counts. Profiling relied on immunoSEQ multiplex PCR, and the TCRdb table lists in-frame clones only, not all of them. From that table come the V and J calls and clone size; the DNA was used to work out D and trimming. Among 30,000 to 40,000 clones listed, approximately 89% were seen once. This clonotype originated in a man between 60 and 75 years old with active or convalescent COVID-19. Material for sequencing was peripheral blood.

The CDR3 here is CAISGTGTGVYGYTF. In DNA, the CDR3 is TGTGCCATCAGTGGTACCGGGACAGGGGTTTATGGCTACACCTTC. This chain connects TRBV10-3 to TRBJ1-2, with TRBD1 matching 10 bases. The CDR3 is 15 amino acids. The trim removed 4 bases at V and 5 bases at J, leaving 7 bases unmatched. Germline values: CDR1 ENHRY, CDR2 SYGVKD.